Presented here are 23 T cell receptor beta chains from one specimen sequenced in a study of regulatory T cells in long-lasting Graves disease. According to the study, TCR beta libraries were built with iRepertoire HTBI primers and CDR3-region Arm-PCR. TCRdb analysed the multiplex PCR reads with MiXCR anew, one entry per CDR3 protein. The sample shows 700,000 or so distinct CDR3 sequences, around 30% of them seen only once. Described time point: persistent/refractory GD, antithyroid drugs over 5 years with positive TRAb. The TCR library was prepared using RNA isolated from PBMCs. This sample comprised peripheral blood mononuclear cells (PBMCs), obtained when the disease was refractory, from a patient treated with antithyroid drugs. These receptor sequences come from a female donor with Graves disease.

This clonotype was picked up many times. The V call is TRBV2, the J call TRBJ1-5; TRBD1 matches 9 bases. Germline lookup yields CDR1 SNHLY and CDR2 FYNNEI. This CDR3 is built from 14 residues. Trimming removed 8 bases from V and 5 bases from J; junction bases left unmatched: 7. CDR3 amino acids: CASRNRGRDQPQHF. In DNA, the CDR3 is TGTGCCAGCCGAAACAGGGGGCGCGATCAGCCCCAGCATTTT.

In this sample, this clonotype turned up a few times. This chain connects TRBV20-1 to TRBJ2-7; D is perhaps TRBD1 or TRBD2 (5 bases each). The V gene's germline CDR1 is DFQATT and CDR2 SNEGSKA (reference sequence). This CDR3 is built from 12 residues. V was shortened by 5 bases and J by 6 bases, with 14 bases between the two germline ends. The CDR3 DNA is TGCAGTGCTTTTACCGGGACCTGCGAGCAGTACTTC. Translation: CSAFTGTCEQYF.

The chain joins TRBV15 to TRBJ1-1; the D is unclear. CDR1 is LNHNV, CDR2 YYDKDF, per germline (reference sequence). Trimming pared 0 bases from V and 0 bases from J, leaving 8 bases between. The CDR3 contains 15 residues. Here the CDR3 DNA reads TGTGCCACCAGCAGAGATATAGCACTGAACACTGAAGCTTTCTTT. Translation gives CATSRDIALNTEAFF.

The chain joins TRBV28 to TRBJ1-1; D is undetermined. Germline CDR1 MDHEN, CDR2 SYDVKM. The CDR3 totals 14 residues. V was clipped by 6 bases and J by 0 bases, with 11 bases between them. The CDR3 loop reads CASSHVQLNTEAFF. Written as DNA, the CDR3 is TGTGCCAGCAGCCACGTTCAACTGAACACTGAAGCTTTCTTT.

The rearrangement joins TRBV5-1 to TRBJ1-2, with D possibly matching TRBD1 (5 bases). The V gene's germline CDR1 is SGHRS and CDR2 YFSETQ. Trimming stripped 1 base from V and 7 bases from J, with 14 bases between. The CDR3 totals 14 residues. The CDR3 DNA is TGCGCCAGCAGCTTGAAGGGGAATTCGGCTGGCTACACCTTC. This translates into CASSLKGNSAGYTF.

J is TRBJ1-1 and V is TRBV5-1; D gene uncertain. Germline V gene sequence: CDR1 SGHRS, CDR2 YFSETQ. The CDR3 has 16 amino acids. V was clipped by 2 bases and J by 0 bases, with 14 bases between them. This CDR3 reads CASSFRGSSMNTEAFF. The CDR3 coding sequence is TGCGCCAGCAGCTTCCGGGGATCCAGCATGAACACTGAAGCTTTCTTT.

This clonotype was observed a few times. The rearrangement uses TRBV15 and TRBJ1-4, with TRBD1 matching over 9 bases. Unmatched junction bases numbered 4, after V lost 2 bases and J lost 3 bases. Germline V gives CDR1 LNHNV, CDR2 YYDKDF (reference sequence). The length of the CDR3 is 16 residues. CDR3 sequence: CATSRRRQGANEKLFF. CDR3 bases: TGTGCCACCAGCAGACGAAGACAGGGGGCTAATGAAAAACTGTTTTTT.

V gene TRBV18 combines with J gene TRBJ1-5; possibly TRBD1 for D (5 bases). Trimming shortened V by 6 bases and J by 5 bases, and 11 bases separated the two germline ends. Per germline, CDR1 KGHSH and CDR2 LQKENI. The CDR3 extends over 13 amino acids. CDR3 DNA sequence: TGTGCCAGCTCTCAAGCGGGGCATCAGCCCCAGCATTTT. Protein sequence: CASSQAGHQPQHF.

This clonotype was counted only a few times. The chain has TRBV12-3 or TRBV12-4 and TRBJ1-1; D not resolved. The CDR3 is made up of 12 amino acids. Trimming shortened V by 3 bases and J by 5 bases, and 7 bases separated the two germline ends. The CDR3 region is CASSFIPTEAFF. The DNA for the CDR3 is TGTGCCAGCAGTTTCATTCCGACTGAAGCTTTCTTT.

A few counts support this clonotype. The chain joins TRBV6-5 to TRBJ1-3; 7 nucleotides align to TRBD1. The CDR3 runs 15 residues. V was clipped by 4 bases and J by 0 bases; unmatched bases: 3. CDR1 is MNHEY and CDR2 is SVGAGI in the germline V gene. The CDR3 DNA sequence: TGTGCCAGCAGTTCTCAGGGGGACTCTGGAAACACCATATATTTT. It is translated as CASSSQGDSGNTIYF.

This clonotype was counted a few times. This chain links TRBV12-3 or TRBV12-4 with TRBJ2-7; tentative D call: TRBD2 (5 bases). Trimming removed 7 bases at V and 3 bases at J, with 7 bases between. CDR3 length: 11 residues. The CDR3, as DNA: TGTGCCAGCAAGCGGTACTACGAGCAGTACTTC. This translates into CASKRYYEQYF.

V gene TRBV12-3 or TRBV12-4 combines with J gene TRBJ1-5, with 8 nucleotides matching TRBD1. The V and J ends lost 4 bases and 5 bases, in that order; junction bases with no gene match: 7. This CDR3 is 15 amino acids long. DNA for the CDR3: TGTGCCAGCAGTTATGCAGGGGGCGATTATCAGCCCCAGCATTTT. It is translated as CASSYAGGDYQPQHF.

The rearrangement links TRBV5-5 to TRBJ1-2; a possible D gene is TRBD1 (6 bases). The germline V and J ends were trimmed by 3 bases and 2 bases, with 11 bases remaining between them. The CDR3 has 14 amino acids. Germline V gene data show CDR1 as SGHKS and CDR2 as YYEKEE (reference sequence). CDR3 bases: TGTGCCAGCAGCTATGAACAGGGAAACTATGGCTACACCTTC. It is translated as CASSYEQGNYGYTF.

This clonotype was observed a handful of times. J is TRBJ1-5 and V is TRBV12-3 or TRBV12-4, with unresolved D. This CDR3 has 16 amino acids. The V end lost 7 bases, the J end lost 2 bases, and 18 bases lay between the germline ends. Here the CDR3 reads CASTPWIGGGNQPQHF. The DNA of the CDR3 is TGTGCCAGCACCCCATGGATTGGAGGTGGCAATCAGCCCCAGCATTTT.

The rearrangement joins TRBV9 to TRBJ1-2; D is unclear. The V gene lost 0 bases and the J gene lost 2 bases, with 11 bases spanning the gap. The CDR3 runs 15 residues. Germline values: CDR1 SGDLS, CDR2 YYNGEE. In nucleotides, the CDR3 is TGTGCCAGCAGCGTAGGGTTTCGGGGAAACTATGGCTACACCTTC. The encoded protein is CASSVGFRGNYGYTF.

Comments on this clonotype: At one boundary the junction diverges from the germline segment, which might be a read error. V usage is TRBV25-1 and J usage is TRBJ1-1; D might be TRBD1 (5 bases). There are 13 residues in the CDR3. In germline, CDR1 is MGHDK, CDR2 SYGVNS. The CDR3 reads CATTGLVNAEAFF. CDR3 DNA: TGTGCCACCACGGGACTGGTGAACGCTGAAGCTTTCTTT.

This clonotype was recorded many times. V is TRBV12-3 or TRBV12-4 and J is TRBJ2-5, with a possible D match to TRBD2 (5 bases). This CDR3 is built from 13 residues. The ends were cut back, 2 bases at V and 5 bases at J, with 9 bases in the middle. Here the CDR3 reads CASSLRGSETQYF. The CDR3 DNA sequence: TGTGCCAGCAGTTTAAGAGGGTCTGAGACCCAGTACTTC.

About this clonotype: A read error is possible here, since a much larger clone lies one base away. V usage is TRBV14 and J usage is TRBJ1-2, with 7 nucleotides matching TRBD1. Germline-derived CDR1 and CDR2 are SGHDN and FVKESK. This CDR3 has 13 amino acids. Unmatched junction bases numbered 9, after V lost 7 bases and J lost 7 bases. Here the CDR3 reads CASTIRQGVGYTF. The CDR3 region has the DNA TGTGCCAGCACTATCCGACAGGGAGTTGGCTACACCTTC.

This chain joins TRBV29-1 and TRBJ1-1; TRBD1 is a possible D gene (5 bases). Germline values: CDR1 SQVTM, CDR2 ANQGSEA. This CDR3 contains 13 residues. V was pared by 2 bases and J by 1 base, with 8 bases between. This CDR3 reads CSVELRGNTEAFF. The CDR3 nucleotides read TGCAGCGTTGAATTGAGGGGGAACACTGAAGCTTTCTTT. The variable domain in full, with the rest retrieved from reference TRBV29-1 and TRBJ1-1, is SAVISQKPSRDICQRGTSLTIQCQVDSQVTMMFWYRQQPGQSLTLIATANQGSEATYESGFVIDKFPISRPNLTFSTLTVSNMSPEDSSIYLCSVELRGNTEAFFGQGTRLTVV.

The chain recombines TRBV6-1 with TRBJ2-1; D remains unclear. Trimming stripped 3 bases from V and 3 bases from J, with 12 bases between. Per the germline V gene, CDR1 is MNHNS and CDR2 is SASEGT. This CDR3 is 15 amino acids long. CDR3 sequence: CASSDSGSFYNEQFF. DNA for the CDR3: TGTGCCAGCAGTGACTCCGGTTCCTTCTACAATGAGCAGTTCTTC.

There are many counts of this clonotype. The J gene is TRBJ2-7, the V gene TRBV6-2 or TRBV6-3; 8 bases match TRBD2. J gave up 4 bases and V 4 bases, and 9 bases lay outside the gene matches. The CDR3 sequence is 15 residues long. The germline V gene has CDR1 MNHEY and CDR2 SVGEGT. The CDR3 region is CASSSLGRAEYEQYF. The CDR3 DNA is TGTGCCAGCAGTTCACTCGGGAGGGCCGAGTACGAGCAGTACTTC.

The V call is TRBV10-3, the J call TRBJ1-1; 7 bases align to TRBD1. V was clipped by 0 bases and J by 0 bases; unmatched bases: 4. Germline V gene lookup returns CDR1 ENHRY and CDR2 SYGVKD. This CDR3 comprises 16 residues. The CDR3 region is CAISESEGQMNTEAFF. As DNA, the CDR3 is TGTGCCATCAGTGAGTCTGAGGGACAGATGAACACTGAAGCTTTCTTT.

The gene calls are TRBV5-1 and TRBJ2-7; perhaps TRBD2 as D (5 bases). V lost 5 bases and J 2 bases, leaving 14 bases between the germline ends. CDR1 and CDR2 (germline): SGHRS, YFSETQ. The CDR3 sequence is 14 residues long. The CDR3 reads CASSGGRHPYEQYF. CDR3 DNA: TGCGCCAGCAGTGGCGGGCGCCACCCCTACGAGCAGTACTTC. Combining the CDR3 with reference TRBV5-1 and TRBJ2-7 gives the whole variable domain KAGVTQTPRYLIKTRGQQVTLSCSPISGHRSVSWYQQTPGQGLQFLFEYFSETQRNKGNFPGRFSGRQFSNSRSEMNVSTLELGDSALYLCASSGGRHPYEQYFGPGTRLTVT.